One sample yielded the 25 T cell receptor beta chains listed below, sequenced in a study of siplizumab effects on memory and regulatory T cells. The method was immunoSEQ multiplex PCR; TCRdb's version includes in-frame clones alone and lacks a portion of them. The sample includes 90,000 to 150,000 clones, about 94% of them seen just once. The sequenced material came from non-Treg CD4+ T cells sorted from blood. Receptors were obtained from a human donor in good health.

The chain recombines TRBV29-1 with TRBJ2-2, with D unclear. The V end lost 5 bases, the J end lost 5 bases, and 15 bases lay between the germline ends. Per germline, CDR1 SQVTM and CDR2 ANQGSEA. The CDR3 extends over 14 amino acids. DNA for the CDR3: TGCAGCGTTACGGTCCCCCCCGGGACCGGGGAGCTGTTTTTT. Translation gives CSVTVPPGTGELFF.

The DNA of the CDR3 is TGTGCCAGCAGCGTAGGGGACAGGGCAACCGAAAAACTGTTTTTT. It is translated as CASSVGDRATEKLFF. The gene calls are TRBV9 and TRBJ1-4; 9 positions match TRBD1. V lost 0 bases to trimming and J lost 8 bases; unmatched junction nucleotides: 5. Germline V lookup: CDR1 SGDLS, CDR2 YYNGEE. The CDR3 contains 15 residues.

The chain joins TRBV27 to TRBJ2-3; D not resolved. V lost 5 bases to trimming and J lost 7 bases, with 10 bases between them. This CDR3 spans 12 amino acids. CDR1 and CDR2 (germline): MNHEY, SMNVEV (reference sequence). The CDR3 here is CASSELRHTQYF. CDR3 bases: TGTGCCAGCAGTGAGTTGAGGCATACGCAGTATTTT.

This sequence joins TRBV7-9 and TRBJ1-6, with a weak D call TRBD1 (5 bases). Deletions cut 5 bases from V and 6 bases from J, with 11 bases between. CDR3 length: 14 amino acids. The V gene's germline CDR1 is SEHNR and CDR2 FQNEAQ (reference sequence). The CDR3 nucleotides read TGTGCCAGCAGCCCGGGGACGGTTAATTCACCCCTCCACTTT. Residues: CASSPGTVNSPLHF.

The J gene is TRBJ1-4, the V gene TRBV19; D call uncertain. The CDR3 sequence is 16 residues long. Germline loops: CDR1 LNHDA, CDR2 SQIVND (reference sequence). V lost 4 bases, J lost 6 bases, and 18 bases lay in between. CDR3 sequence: CASSNGLAGSDEKLFF. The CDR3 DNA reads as TGTGCCAGTAGTAACGGGCTCGCCGGCAGCGATGAAAAACTGTTTTTT.

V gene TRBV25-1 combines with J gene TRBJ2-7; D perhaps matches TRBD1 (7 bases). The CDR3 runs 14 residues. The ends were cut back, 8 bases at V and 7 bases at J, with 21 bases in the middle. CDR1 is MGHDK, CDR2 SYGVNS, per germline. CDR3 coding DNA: TGTGCCAGCGAAACAGGGGACGGGGGCGAGGAGCAGTACTTC. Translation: CASETGDGGEEQYF.

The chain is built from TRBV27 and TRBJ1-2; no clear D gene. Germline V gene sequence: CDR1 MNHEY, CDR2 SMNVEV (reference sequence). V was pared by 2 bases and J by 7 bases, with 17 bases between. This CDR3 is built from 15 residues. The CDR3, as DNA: TGTGCCAGCAGTTTACAGAACCCGCTCCTTAGTGGCTACACCTTC. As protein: CASSLQNPLLSGYTF.

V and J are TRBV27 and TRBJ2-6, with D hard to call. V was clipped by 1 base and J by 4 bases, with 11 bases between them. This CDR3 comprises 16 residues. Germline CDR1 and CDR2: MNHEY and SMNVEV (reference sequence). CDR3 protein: CASSLWKGSGANVLTF. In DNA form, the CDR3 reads TGTGCCAGCAGTTTATGGAAGGGTTCCGGGGCCAACGTCCTGACTTTC.

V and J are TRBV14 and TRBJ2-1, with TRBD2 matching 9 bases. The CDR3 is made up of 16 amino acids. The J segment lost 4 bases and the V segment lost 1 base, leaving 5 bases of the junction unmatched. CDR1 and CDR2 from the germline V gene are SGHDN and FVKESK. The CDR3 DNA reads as TGTGCCAGCAGCCAAGGGGAGCGGGGGGCATACAATGAGCAGTTCTTC. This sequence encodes CASSQGERGAYNEQFF.

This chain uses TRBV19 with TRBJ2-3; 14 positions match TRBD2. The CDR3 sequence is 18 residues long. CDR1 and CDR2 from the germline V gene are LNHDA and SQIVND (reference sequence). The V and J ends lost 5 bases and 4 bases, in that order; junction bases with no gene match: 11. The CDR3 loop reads CASSPATSGGAGADTQYF. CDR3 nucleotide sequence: TGTGCCAGTAGTCCAGCGACTAGCGGGGGGGCGGGCGCAGATACGCAGTATTTT.

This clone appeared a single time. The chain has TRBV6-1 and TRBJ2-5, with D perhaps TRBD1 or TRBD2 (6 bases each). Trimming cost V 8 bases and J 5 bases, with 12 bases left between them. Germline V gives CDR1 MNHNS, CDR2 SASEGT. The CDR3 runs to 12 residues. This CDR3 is CASALGGETQYF. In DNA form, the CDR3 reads TGTGCCAGCGCCTTAGGGGGGGAGACCCAGTACTTC.

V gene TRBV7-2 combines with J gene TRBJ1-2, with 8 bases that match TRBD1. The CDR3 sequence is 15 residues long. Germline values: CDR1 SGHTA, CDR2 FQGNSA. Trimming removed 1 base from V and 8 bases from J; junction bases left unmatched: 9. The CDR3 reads CASSLGISGGGGYTF. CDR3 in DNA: TGTGCCAGCAGCTTAGGGATTTCAGGGGGCGGCGGCTACACCTTC. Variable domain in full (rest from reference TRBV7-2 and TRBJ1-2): GAGVSQSPSNKVTEKGKDVELRCDPISGHTALYWYRQSLGQGLEFLIYFQGNSAPDKSGLPSDRFSAERTGGSVSTLTIQRTQQEDSAVYLCASSLGISGGGGYTFGSGTRLTVV.

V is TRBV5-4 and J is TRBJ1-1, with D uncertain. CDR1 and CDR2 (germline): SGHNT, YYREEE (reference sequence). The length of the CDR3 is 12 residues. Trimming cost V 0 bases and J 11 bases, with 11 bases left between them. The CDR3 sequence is CASSLERRAAFF. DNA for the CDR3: TGTGCCAGCAGCTTGGAGAGGCGAGCGGCTTTCTTT.

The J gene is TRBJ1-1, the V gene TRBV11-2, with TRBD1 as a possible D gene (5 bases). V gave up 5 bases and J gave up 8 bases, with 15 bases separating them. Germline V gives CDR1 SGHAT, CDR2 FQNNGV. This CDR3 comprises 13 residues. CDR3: CASSRDRLREAFF. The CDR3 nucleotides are TGTGCCAGCAGCCGGGACCGGCTACGAGAAGCTTTCTTT.

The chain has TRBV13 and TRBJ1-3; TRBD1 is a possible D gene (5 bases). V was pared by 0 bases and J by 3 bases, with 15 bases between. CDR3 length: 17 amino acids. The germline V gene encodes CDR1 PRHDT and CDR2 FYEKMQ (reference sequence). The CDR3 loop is CASSLGPGKFSGNTIYF. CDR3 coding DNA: TGTGCCAGCAGCTTAGGACCAGGGAAGTTTAGTGGAAACACCATATATTTT. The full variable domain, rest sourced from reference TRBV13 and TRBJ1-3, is AAGVIQSPRHLIKEKRETATLKCYPIPRHDTVYWYQQGPGQDPQFLISFYEKMQSDKGSIPDRFSAQQFSDYHSELNMSSLELGDSALYFCASSLGPGKFSGNTIYFGEGSWLTVV.

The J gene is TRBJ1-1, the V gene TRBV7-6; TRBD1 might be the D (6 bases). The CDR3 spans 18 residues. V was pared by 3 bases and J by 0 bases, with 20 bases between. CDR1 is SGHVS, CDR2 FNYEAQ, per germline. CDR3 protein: CASSFPIQGSDMNTEAFF. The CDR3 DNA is TGTGCCAGCAGCTTTCCCATCCAGGGGTCGGACATGAACACTGAAGCTTTCTTT.

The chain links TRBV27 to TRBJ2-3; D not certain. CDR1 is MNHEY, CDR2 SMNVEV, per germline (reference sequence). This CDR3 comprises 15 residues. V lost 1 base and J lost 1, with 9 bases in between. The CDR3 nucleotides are TGTGCCAGCAGTTTATGGCCCGTCGGCACAGATACGCAGTATTTT. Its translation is CASSLWPVGTDTQYF.

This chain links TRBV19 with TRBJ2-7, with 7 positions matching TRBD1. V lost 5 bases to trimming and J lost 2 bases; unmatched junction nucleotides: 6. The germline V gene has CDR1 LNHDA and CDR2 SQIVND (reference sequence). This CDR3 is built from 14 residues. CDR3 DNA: TGTGCCAGTAGTGTGGGACAGCCAACCTACGAGCAGTACTTC. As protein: CASSVGQPTYEQYF.

CDR3 DNA sequence: TGTGCCAGCAGCCGAGATAGTGAGACCCAGTACTTC. It codes for CASSRDSETQYF. The chain recombines TRBV7-9 with TRBJ2-5, with D unresolved. Germline CDR1 and CDR2: SEHNR and FQNEAQ (reference sequence). The CDR3 length is 12 residues. V shed 5 bases and J shed 5 bases, with 9 bases lying between them.

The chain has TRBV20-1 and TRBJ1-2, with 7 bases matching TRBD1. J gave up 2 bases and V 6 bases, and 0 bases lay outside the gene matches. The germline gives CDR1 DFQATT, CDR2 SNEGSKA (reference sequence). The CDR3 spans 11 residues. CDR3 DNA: TGCAGTGCGACAGGGAACTATGGCTACACCTTC. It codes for CSATGNYGYTF.

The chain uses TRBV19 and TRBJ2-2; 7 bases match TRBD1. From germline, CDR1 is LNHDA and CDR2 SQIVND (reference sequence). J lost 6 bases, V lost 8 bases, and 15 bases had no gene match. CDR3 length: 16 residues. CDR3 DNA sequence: TGTGCCAGTTCTGGGGGACAGCCTGGATCCGCCGGGGAGCTGTTTTTT. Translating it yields CASSGGQPGSAGELFF.

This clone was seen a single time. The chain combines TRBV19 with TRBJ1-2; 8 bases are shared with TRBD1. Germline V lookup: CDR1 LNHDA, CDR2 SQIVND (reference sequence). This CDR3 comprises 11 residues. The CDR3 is CVAGQVYGYTF. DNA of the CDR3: TGTGTAGCGGGACAGGTCTATGGCTACACCTTC.

CDR3 loop: CSVETSGGASDTQYF. CDR3 nucleotide sequence: TGCAGCGTTGAAACAAGCGGGGGGGCTTCAGATACGCAGTATTTT. V is TRBV29-1 and J is TRBJ2-3; 10 bases fit TRBD2. Unmatched junction bases numbered 6, after V lost 2 bases and J lost 4 bases. The CDR3 loop spans 15 amino acids. Germline V gene data show CDR1 as SQVTM and CDR2 as ANQGSEA.

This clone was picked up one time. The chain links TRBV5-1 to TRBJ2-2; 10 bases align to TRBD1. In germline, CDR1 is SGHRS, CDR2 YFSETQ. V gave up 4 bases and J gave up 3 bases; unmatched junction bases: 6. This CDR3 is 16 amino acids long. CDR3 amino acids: CASSRSGQGDTGELFF. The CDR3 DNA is TGCGCCAGCAGCCGTTCAGGACAGGGGGACACCGGGGAGCTGTTTTTT.

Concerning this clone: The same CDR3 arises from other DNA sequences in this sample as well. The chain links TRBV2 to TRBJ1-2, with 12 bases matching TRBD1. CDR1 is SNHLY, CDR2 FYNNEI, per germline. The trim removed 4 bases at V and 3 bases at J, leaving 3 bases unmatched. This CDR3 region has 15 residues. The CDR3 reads CASSGGTGGHYGYTF. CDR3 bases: TGTGCCAGCAGTGGTGGGACAGGGGGCCACTATGGCTACACCTTC.